This T cell receptor (beta chain) was retrieved from a study of PD-1 blockade in classical Hodgkin lymphoma. About the research overall: Treatment was intravenous nivolumab, 3 mg/kg every 2 weeks, until progression. Study outcomes and limitations: Repertoire differences lack defined causes, possibly disease activity or prior therapy. Whereas CD4+ TCR diversity had risen significantly by C4D1, CD8+ TCR diversity had not.

This clone was seen more than once but under ten times. Its antigen is unknown. In every patient, relapse followed autologous stem cell transplantation, while exposure to brentuximab vedotin differed. After thawing, PBMCs were subjected to magnetic negative selection to isolate CD8+ T cells. Data came from immunoSEQ multiplex PCR; TCRdb stores just in-frame clones and leaves some out. This sample has roughly 5,700 clones, with 82% found just once. The CDR3 runs to 18 residues. The sample was CD8+ T cells from blood, taken at baseline. J is TRBJ1-5 and V is TRBV7-5. TRBV7-5 is a recognized pseudogene. The receptor comes from a human donor with classical Hodgkin lymphoma. CDR3 sequence reads: CARSLFPTPAGTNQPQHF. In nucleotides, the CDR3 is TGTGCCAGAAGCTTATTCCCTACACCGGCCGGAACCAATCAGCCCCAGCATTTT.